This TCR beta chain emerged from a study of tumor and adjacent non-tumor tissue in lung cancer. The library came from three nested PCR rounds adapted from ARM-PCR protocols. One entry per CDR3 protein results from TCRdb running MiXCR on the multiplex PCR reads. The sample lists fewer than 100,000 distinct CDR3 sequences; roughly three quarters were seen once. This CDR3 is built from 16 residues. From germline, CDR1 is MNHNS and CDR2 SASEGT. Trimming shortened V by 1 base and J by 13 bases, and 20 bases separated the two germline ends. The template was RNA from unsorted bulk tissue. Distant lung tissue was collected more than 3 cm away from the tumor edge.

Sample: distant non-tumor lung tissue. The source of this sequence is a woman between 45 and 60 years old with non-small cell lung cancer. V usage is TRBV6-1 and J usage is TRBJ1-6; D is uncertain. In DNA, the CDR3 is TGTGCCAGCAGTGAAGAGTTTAAGGGTTATAGTTCGCCCCTCCACTTT. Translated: CASSEEFKGYSSPLHF.